This TCR beta chain emerged from a study of blood T cell repertoires in COVID-19 (TCRdb year 2020). In the study overall: Collaborator samples came from the United States, Italy and Spain and covered acute and convalescent phases of COVID-19. The repertoires were released in a freely available public database intended as a resource for research on the immune response to SARS-CoV-2. HLA class I and class II types, where available, came from metadata supplied by the sample provider rather than from assay-based typing. Nearly every sample came with metadata listing a de-identified subject ID, COVID-19 status, age in years and sex. The prospective study material was composed of cDNA or gDNA derived from T cells, B-cell-depleted T cells, or PBMCs. The dataset comprised deeply sampled blood TCRbeta repertoires from subjects exposed to, actively infected with, or recovered from COVID-19. The samples were drawn from two sources: the first 160 participants of the ongoing ImmuneRACE study, and 1,200 or so subjects contributed by 6 global collaborators. Study-wide conclusions, independent of this receptor: The amount of clinical and demographic metadata varied by source and participant and was provided uncurated.

As concerns this clone: What antigen it recognizes has not been identified. No per-base quality is available; no much larger clone lies one base away.

TCRbeta CDR3 regions were amplified from genomic DNA by means of the immunoSEQ Assay, a bias-controlled multiplex PCR. Per the original workflow: The number of nucleated cells in each sample was estimated by amplification of reference gene primers within the assay. Sequence reads were collapsed and filtered to measure the absolute abundance of every unique TCRbeta CDR3 rearrangement. For each sample, productive Simpson clonality was calculated as the square root of Simpson's diversity index across productive rearrangements. Here the immuneACCESS table is served through TCRdb, limited to in-frame sequences with V and J called. Missing clones are a known gap in these copies; in checked studies unresolved V genes cover under half, and the rest lacks a known reason. That table gives V, J and clone size, and the DNA gave D and trimming. The sample includes around 270,000 clones, with about 90% observed a single time. The ten largest account for over 2.5% of the sample.

Enrolling through a virtual design, the prospective study's participants ranged in age from roughly 18 to 90 years and lived across some 23 United States geographic areas. In the prospective study, participants were assigned to cohorts based on the clinical history participants reported in a screening survey and a study questionnaire. Exposed participants had been in contact with someone with a PCR-confirmed or clinician-diagnosed COVID-19 case within 2 weeks of study entry. In the prospective study, mobile phlebotomists collected whole blood, serum and a nasopharyngeal or oropharyngeal swab from each participant. Over a 2-month period, participants in the prospective study had the option of providing additional blood draws and questionnaires. Before DNA extraction, prospective study blood samples were shipped either frozen or at room temperature. V loses 6 bases, J loses 1 base, and the germline ends lie 16 bases apart. Including the terminal cysteine and phenylalanine, the CDR3 comprises 16 residues. Left in the record is the CDR3 DNA by itself, 48 bases read in frame from the first base. From a lookup of the germline V gene (reference sequence), CDR1 and CDR2 are LNHDA and SQIVND.

The TCR originated in a woman in her forties who had been exposed to COVID-19. Sample: PBMCs or T cells enriched from blood (not recorded which). The rearranged segments are TRBV19 and TRBJ2-4; the D gene is perhaps TRBD1, on 6 matching bases. The CDR3 loop reads CASREQGNGAKNIQYF. The nucleotide sequence is TGTGCCAGTAGGGAGCAGGGGAATGGGGCCAAAAACATTCAGTACTTC.